These T cell receptor beta chains were read from a single sample in a study of shared clonotypes between healthy human individuals. Measured with immunoSEQ multiplex PCR; TCRdb has only the in-frame clones, and not every one. The sample has approximately 2.1 million clones, 85% to 95% seen once. Sequencing was done on a sample of naive CD4+ T cells from PBMCs. Receptors were obtained from a man aged 18 to 35 in good health. Some clones in this sample may be carry-over from other donors' samples. CDR3s include the opening cysteine and the closing phenylalanine or tryptophan. The D gene is left open where the match is weak. For some rows the clone size is stated as once, few or many, or as a class when expanded; others skip it.

v_gene: TRBV5-1
d_gene: TRBD2
j_gene: TRBJ2-5
abundance: NA
CDR3aa: CASSGSGSGETQYF
CDR3nt: TGCGCCAGCAGCGGAAGCGGGAGCGGGGAGACCCAGTACTTC

v_gene: TRBV6-5
d_gene: TRBD1
j_gene: TRBJ1-1
abundance: NA
CDR3aa: CASSYGDRGLTEAFF
CDR3nt: TGTGCCAGCAGTTACGGAGACAGGGGACTCACTGAAGCTTTCTTT

v_gene: TRBV9
d_gene: TRBD1
j_gene: TRBJ2-1
abundance: NA
CDR3aa: CASSRVYGDRGPNEQFF
CDR3nt: TGTGCCAGCAGCCGGGTATACGGGGACAGGGGCCCCAATGAGCAGTTCTTC

v_gene: TRBV5-5
d_gene: NA
j_gene: TRBJ2-7
abundance: NA
CDR3aa: CASSLRGGSPYEQYF
CDR3nt: TGTGCCAGCAGCTTAAGAGGGGGGTCCCCCTACGAGCAGTACTTC

v_gene: TRBV2
d_gene: TRBD1
j_gene: TRBJ2-5
abundance: NA
CDR3aa: CASSVTGGKETQYF
CDR3nt: TGTGCCAGCAGCGTTACAGGGGGCAAAGAGACCCAGTACTTC

v_gene: TRBV28
d_gene: NA
j_gene: TRBJ2-2
abundance: NA
CDR3aa: CASSLYRSNTGELFF
CDR3nt: TGTGCCAGCAGTTTATACAGGTCGAACACCGGGGAGCTGTTTTTT

v_gene: TRBV2
d_gene: NA
j_gene: TRBJ1-3
abundance: NA
CDR3aa: CASSPRGDVGSGNTIYF
CDR3nt: TGTGCCAGCAGCCCACGGGGGGACGTGGGCTCTGGAAACACCATATATTTT

v_gene: TRBV6-5
d_gene: NA
j_gene: TRBJ1-5
abundance: NA
CDR3aa: CASSPSEGSNQPQHF
CDR3nt: TGTGCCAGCAGTCCCTCCGAGGGAAGCAATCAGCCCCAGCATTTT

v_gene: TRBV5-1
d_gene: NA
j_gene: TRBJ1-1
abundance: NA
CDR3aa: CASSADNVPPSEAFF
CDR3nt: TGCGCCAGCAGCGCCGACAACGTGCCCCCGTCTGAAGCTTTCTTT

v_gene: TRBV15
d_gene: TRBD1
j_gene: TRBJ2-6
abundance: NA
CDR3aa: CATSSGGAKGANVLTF
CDR3nt: TGTGCCACCAGCTCAGGGGGCGCGAAGGGGGCCAACGTCCTGACTTTC

v_gene: TRBV7-9
d_gene: NA
j_gene: TRBJ2-5
abundance: NA
CDR3aa: CASSLAVQVGETQYF
CDR3nt: TGTGCCAGCAGCTTAGCGGTGCAGGTAGGGGAGACCCAGTACTTC

v_gene: TRBV7-2
d_gene: TRBD1
j_gene: TRBJ2-7
abundance: NA
CDR3aa: CASSLVGQGSYEQYF
CDR3nt: TGTGCCAGCAGCTTAGTAGGACAGGGCAGCTACGAGCAGTACTTC

v_gene: TRBV19
d_gene: NA
j_gene: TRBJ1-1
abundance: few
CDR3aa: CATVRGKAFF
CDR3nt: TGTGCCACCGTCCGGGGAAAAGCTTTCTTT

v_gene: TRBV4-2
d_gene: NA
j_gene: TRBJ2-7
abundance: NA
CDR3aa: CASSQDPQGGGLGYF
CDR3nt: TGTGCCAGCAGCCAAGATCCCCAAGGAGGGGGATTAGGATACTTC

v_gene: TRBV7-9
d_gene: NA
j_gene: TRBJ2-2
abundance: NA
CDR3aa: CASSSGELFF
CDR3nt: TGTGCCAGCAGCTCCGGGGAGCTGTTTTTT

v_gene: TRBV7-2
d_gene: TRBD2
j_gene: TRBJ2-7
abundance: NA
CDR3aa: CASSFSSGGAYEQYF
CDR3nt: TGTGCCAGCAGCTTCTCTAGCGGAGGAGCCTACGAGCAGTACTTC

v_gene: TRBV5-1
d_gene: NA
j_gene: TRBJ2-2
abundance: NA
CDR3aa: CASSMTATNTGELFF
CDR3nt: TGCGCCAGCAGCATGACAGCTACGAACACCGGGGAGCTGTTTTTT

v_gene: TRBV4-1
d_gene: NA
j_gene: TRBJ2-5
abundance: NA
CDR3aa: CASSLGRSPSQETQYF
CDR3nt: TGCGCCAGCAGTCTGGGGCGGTCACCCAGTCAAGAGACCCAGTACTTC

v_gene: TRBV10-2
d_gene: TRBD1
j_gene: TRBJ2-1
abundance: NA
CDR3aa: CATRDRGSYNEQFF
CDR3nt: TGCGCCACCAGGGACAGGGGCTCCTACAATGAGCAGTTCTTC

v_gene: TRBV7-9
d_gene: NA
j_gene: TRBJ2-7
abundance: NA
CDR3aa: CASSLENEQYF
CDR3nt: TGTGCCAGCAGCTTAGAGAACGAGCAGTACTTC

v_gene: TRBV15
d_gene: NA
j_gene: TRBJ2-5
abundance: NA
CDR3aa: CATSRDGSSVGESTETQYF
CDR3nt: TGTGCCACCAGCAGAGATGGTAGCAGCGTGGGCGAATCTACAGAGACCCAGTACTTC

v_gene: TRBV7-2
d_gene: NA
j_gene: TRBJ2-1
abundance: NA
CDR3aa: CASSLFSNSYNEQFF
CDR3nt: TGTGCCAGCAGCCTCTTTTCAAACTCCTACAATGAGCAGTTCTTC

v_gene: TRBV28
d_gene: TRBD1
j_gene: TRBJ1-5
abundance: NA
CDR3aa: CASSLRGDRDGGNQPQHF
CDR3nt: TGTGCCAGCAGTTTAAGGGGAGACAGGGATGGGGGCAATCAGCCCCAGCATTTT

v_gene: TRBV27
d_gene: NA
j_gene: TRBJ2-7
abundance: NA
CDR3aa: CASSRWDGPYEQYF
CDR3nt: TGTGCCAGCAGTCGATGGGACGGACCCTACGAGCAGTACTTC

v_gene: TRBV2
d_gene: TRBD2
j_gene: TRBJ2-2
abundance: NA
CDR3aa: CASSPGLAGGSTGELFF
CDR3nt: TGTGCCAGCAGTCCGGGACTAGCGGGAGGGAGCACCGGGGAGCTGTTTTTT

v_gene: TRBV5-4
d_gene: NA
j_gene: TRBJ1-1
abundance: NA
CDR3aa: CASSLQGGEAFF
CDR3nt: TGTGCCAGCAGCTTGCAGGGAGGGGAAGCTTTCTTT

v_gene: TRBV10-1
d_gene: NA
j_gene: TRBJ1-3
abundance: NA
CDR3aa: CASSRHFPGFSGNTIYF
CDR3nt: TGCGCCAGCAGTCGACATTTCCCAGGGTTCTCTGGAAACACCATATATTTT

v_gene: TRBV7-2
d_gene: NA
j_gene: TRBJ2-1
abundance: NA
CDR3aa: CASSLAGAYNEQFF
CDR3nt: TGTGCCAGCAGCTTAGCGGGAGCCTACAATGAGCAGTTCTTC

v_gene: TRBV7-8
d_gene: NA
j_gene: TRBJ1-1
abundance: NA
CDR3aa: CASSLGGRNMNTEAFF
CDR3nt: TGTGCCAGCAGCTTAGGGGGACGGAACATGAACACTGAAGCTTTCTTT

v_gene: TRBV28
d_gene: NA
j_gene: TRBJ1-4
abundance: NA
CDR3aa: CASSFDGGLREKLFF
CDR3nt: TGTGCCAGCAGTTTTGATGGGGGGCTTAGGGAAAAACTGTTTTTT

v_gene: TRBV11-2
d_gene: TRBD2
j_gene: TRBJ2-7
abundance: NA
CDR3aa: CASSSTSGASYEQYF
CDR3nt: TGTGCCAGCAGCTCGACTAGCGGGGCCTCCTACGAGCAGTACTTC

v_gene: TRBV28
d_gene: NA
j_gene: TRBJ2-7
abundance: NA
CDR3aa: CASTTPEGGMASEQYF
CDR3nt: TGTGCCAGCACCACCCCGGAGGGGGGTATGGCATCCGAGCAGTACTTC

v_gene: TRBV18
d_gene: NA
j_gene: TRBJ1-3
abundance: NA
CDR3aa: CASSPDGASGNTIYF
CDR3nt: TGTGCCAGCTCACCGGACGGAGCCTCTGGAAACACCATATATTTT

v_gene: TRBV20-1
d_gene: NA
j_gene: TRBJ2-7
abundance: NA
CDR3aa: CSARSTGEQYF
CDR3nt: TGCAGTGCTAGAAGCACAGGCGAGCAGTACTTC

v_gene: TRBV7-2
d_gene: TRBD1
j_gene: TRBJ1-2
abundance: NA
CDR3aa: CASSLAGTAGYTF
CDR3nt: TGTGCCAGCAGCTTAGCTGGGACAGCTGGCTACACCTTC

v_gene: TRBV27
d_gene: TRBD2
j_gene: TRBJ2-7
abundance: NA
CDR3aa: CASGPIAGGPRRDEQYF
CDR3nt: TGTGCCAGCGGCCCGATAGCGGGAGGGCCTAGAAGGGACGAGCAGTACTTC

v_gene: TRBV5-1
d_gene: TRBD1
j_gene: TRBJ1-1
abundance: NA
CDR3aa: CASSLGQGAMNTEAFF
CDR3nt: TGCGCCAGCAGCTTAGGACAGGGAGCGATGAACACTGAAGCTTTCTTT

v_gene: TRBV4-2
d_gene: NA
j_gene: TRBJ2-1
abundance: NA
CDR3aa: CASSQEISGAGEQFF
CDR3nt: TGTGCCAGCAGCCAAGAGATTTCAGGCGCGGGTGAGCAGTTCTTC

v_gene: TRBV5-6
d_gene: NA
j_gene: TRBJ2-5
abundance: NA
CDR3aa: CASSLGSVMETQYF
CDR3nt: TGTGCCAGCAGCTTGGGGTCCGTTATGGAGACCCAGTACTTC

v_gene: TRBV29-1
d_gene: TRBD1
j_gene: TRBJ1-2
abundance: few
CDR3aa: CSVQEQGIYGYTF
CDR3nt: TGCAGCGTCCAAGAACAGGGGATCTATGGCTACACCTTC

v_gene: TRBV18
d_gene: TRBD1
j_gene: TRBJ2-1
abundance: NA
CDR3aa: CASSAEDRGEQFF
CDR3nt: TGTGCCAGCTCCGCTGAGGACAGGGGTGAGCAGTTCTTC

v_gene: TRBV6-5
d_gene: NA
j_gene: TRBJ2-5
abundance: NA
CDR3aa: CASRQRVGTETQYF
CDR3nt: TGTGCCAGCAGGCAACGGGTGGGGACGGAGACCCAGTACTTC

v_gene: TRBV4-2
d_gene: TRBD2
j_gene: TRBJ2-1
abundance: NA
CDR3aa: CASSQDAGTSGPSSYNEQFF
CDR3nt: TGTGCCAGCAGCCAAGATGCCGGGACTAGCGGTCCATCCTCCTACAATGAGCAGTTCTTC

v_gene: TRBV7-9
d_gene: NA
j_gene: TRBJ1-1
abundance: NA
CDR3aa: CASISEGNTEAFF
CDR3nt: TGTGCCAGCATTTCAGAGGGGAACACTGAAGCTTTCTTT

v_gene: TRBV29-1
d_gene: TRBD1
j_gene: TRBJ2-1
abundance: NA
CDR3aa: CSALRDREPGGSYNEQFF
CDR3nt: TGCAGCGCCCTTCGGGACAGGGAACCAGGGGGCTCCTACAATGAGCAGTTCTTC

v_gene: TRBV5-1
d_gene: NA
j_gene: TRBJ2-7
abundance: NA
CDR3aa: CASSRSSTEAYEQYF
CDR3nt: TGCGCCAGCAGCCGCAGCTCGACCGAAGCCTACGAGCAGTACTTC

v_gene: TRBV5-1
d_gene: TRBD2
j_gene: TRBJ2-1
abundance: NA
CDR3aa: CASSLDRTSGRASYNEQFF
CDR3nt: TGCGCCAGCAGCTTGGATCGGACTAGCGGGAGGGCCTCCTACAATGAGCAGTTCTTC

v_gene: TRBV4-1
d_gene: TRBD2
j_gene: TRBJ2-1
abundance: NA
CDR3aa: CASRRTSGYNEQFF
CDR3nt: TGCGCCAGCCGACGGACTAGCGGGTACAATGAGCAGTTCTTC

v_gene: TRBV6-5
d_gene: NA
j_gene: TRBJ2-7
abundance: once
CDR3aa: CASSPLAGGYEQYF
CDR3nt: TGTGCCAGCAGTCCCCTCGCGGGCGGCTACGAGCAGTACTTC

v_gene: TRBV9
d_gene: TRBD2
j_gene: TRBJ2-3
abundance: NA
CDR3aa: CASSTGTSGLITDTQYF
CDR3nt: TGTGCCAGCAGCACCGGGACTAGCGGACTCATCACAGATACGCAGTATTTT

v_gene: TRBV6-1
d_gene: NA
j_gene: TRBJ1-4
abundance: NA
CDR3aa: CASSDPGLTVGKLFF
CDR3nt: TGTGCCAGCAGCGACCCGGGGCTAACGGTTGGAAAACTGTTTTTT

v_gene: TRBV19
d_gene: NA
j_gene: TRBJ2-1
abundance: NA
CDR3aa: CASSIRGNEQFF
CDR3nt: TGTGCCAGTAGTATACGGGGAAATGAGCAGTTCTTC